This is a list of T cell receptor beta chains from one sample in a study of spatial heterogeneity in lung cancer. One entry per CDR3 protein results from TCRdb running MiXCR on the 5' RACE reads. The table records more than 80,000 distinct CDR3 sequences, over 9.5% of them present only once. Sequenced here: PBMCs, sampled at surgery. These TCRs come from a male donor with early-stage non-small cell lung cancer. Both conserved end residues are part of each CDR3. Fields, in order: V gene, clone size, J gene, CDR3 length, D gene, CDR3 DNA, CDR3 protein. The D gene is left open where the match is weak. Clone sizes are given selectively: once, few, many, or a class where the clone is expanded.

V: TRBV6-2/TRBV6-3; size: few; J: TRBJ1-5; length: 14; D: TRBD1; DNA: TGTGCCAGCAGTGACGACAGGGACTATCAGCCCCAGCATTTT; CDR3: CASSDDRDYQPQHF
V: TRBV29-1; size: -; J: TRBJ2-7; length: 13; D: -; DNA: TGCAGCGCAGAGGACAGCGTATCCTACGAGCAGTACTTC; CDR3: CSAEDSVSYEQYF
V: TRBV6-2/TRBV6-3; size: -; J: TRBJ2-1; length: 13; D: -; DNA: TGTGCCACCACCCGCACCCCTCCCCATGAGCAGTTCTTC; CDR3: CATTRTPPHEQFF
V: TRBV20-1; size: -; J: TRBJ2-7; length: 13; D: -; DNA: TGCAGTGCTAATGGACAGCATTCCTACGAGCAGTACTTC; CDR3: CSANGQHSYEQYF
V: TRBV14; size: many; J: TRBJ1-2; length: 14; D: -; DNA: TGTGCCAGCAGCCAAGATCGGAGGGGCTATGGCTACACCTTC; CDR3: CASSQDRRGYGYTF
V: TRBV5-1; size: -; J: TRBJ2-3; length: 13; D: -; DNA: TGCGCCAGCAGCTTTAAGGGCTTGGATACGCAGTATTTT; CDR3: CASSFKGLDTQYF
V: TRBV6-1; size: few; J: TRBJ1-5; length: 13; D: TRBD1; DNA: TGTGCCACCGACAGGGGAAGCAATCAGCCCCAGCATTTT; CDR3: CATDRGSNQPQHF
V: TRBV7-2; size: -; J: TRBJ2-3; length: 15; D: -; DNA: TGTGCCAGCAGCTTAGCGCTTTATCCCACAGATACGCAGTATTTT; CDR3: CASSLALYPTDTQYF
V: TRBV4-3; size: -; J: TRBJ2-3; length: 14; D: -; DNA: TGCGCCAGCAGCCAAGGATGGCCGCCCGGTACGCAGTATTTT; CDR3: CASSQGWPPGTQYF
V: TRBV20-1; size: many; J: TRBJ2-7; length: 14; D: -; DNA: TGCAGTGCGAGAGAGCTAACTACCTACTACGAGCAGTACTTC; CDR3: CSARELTTYYEQYF
V: TRBV7-2; size: -; J: TRBJ2-3; length: 10; D: -; DNA: TGTGCCAGCAGCGGAAATACGCAGTATTTT; CDR3: CASSGNTQYF
V: TRBV5-6; size: -; J: TRBJ2-2; length: 15; D: -; DNA: TGTGCCAGCAGCTTAAATTTGGGGACCACCGGGGAGCTGTTTTTT; CDR3: CASSLNLGTTGELFF
V: TRBV28; size: -; J: TRBJ2-2; length: 13; D: -; DNA: TGTGCCAGCAGTAAACAGGCTACCGGGGAGCTGTTTTTT; CDR3: CASSKQATGELFF
V: TRBV6-5; size: few; J: TRBJ2-1; length: 15; D: TRBD1; DNA: TGTGCCAGCACGGGACAGGGGTTTCCCTACAATGAGCAGTTCTTC; CDR3: CASTGQGFPYNEQFF
V: TRBV30; size: -; J: TRBJ2-1; length: 12; D: -; DNA: TGTGCCTGGAGTTTACAGTCCAATGAGCAGTTCTTC; CDR3: CAWSLQSNEQFF
V: TRBV6-2/TRBV6-3; size: -; J: TRBJ1-5; length: 15; D: -; DNA: TGTGCCAGCAGTTACGAAGGGAGGAACAATCAGCCCCAGCATTTT; CDR3: CASSYEGRNNQPQHF
V: TRBV2; size: few; J: TRBJ1-2; length: 14; D: -; DNA: TGTGCCAGCAGTCAAAGCGGAGTTAACTATGGCTACACCTTC; CDR3: CASSQSGVNYGYTF
V: TRBV12-3/TRBV12-4; size: -; J: TRBJ1-5; length: 14; D: TRBD1; DNA: TGTGCCAGCAGGGGGACAGGGGTCAATCAGCCCCCGCATTTT; CDR3: CASRGTGVNQPPHF
V: TRBV4-3; size: -; J: TRBJ1-2; length: 15; D: -; DNA: TGCGCCAGCAGCCAAGCGCCAGCCGGAGCCTATGGCTACACCTTC; CDR3: CASSQAPAGAYGYTF
V: TRBV3-2; size: many; J: TRBJ1-2; length: 16; D: -; DNA: TGTGCCAGCAGCCAAGGACAGCCGCAACAGGACTATGGCTACACCTTC; CDR3: CASSQGQPQQDYGYTF
V: TRBV6-1; size: few; J: TRBJ1-6; length: 15; D: -; DNA: TGTGCCAGCAAGGGGAAAGACTCCTATAATTCACCCCTCCACTTT; CDR3: CASKGKDSYNSPLHF
V: TRBV5-1; size: -; J: TRBJ2-1; length: 12; D: -; DNA: TGCGCCAGCAGCTCTTTAGGGCCCGGGCAGTTCTTC; CDR3: CASSSLGPGQFF
V: TRBV28; size: many; J: TRBJ1-3; length: 15; D: -; DNA: TGTGCCAGCAGCCTGGGGGGCCGAGCTGGAAACACCATATATTTT; CDR3: CASSLGGRAGNTIYF
V: TRBV20-1; size: many; J: TRBJ2-6; length: 17; D: TRBD1; DNA: TGCAGTGCTAGAGGAAGACAGGGGCCCTCTGGGGCCAACGTCCTGACTTTC; CDR3: CSARGRQGPSGANVLTF
V: TRBV6-6; size: few; J: TRBJ2-2; length: 14; D: -; DNA: TGTGCCAGCAGTTACCGACTGGAGACCGGGGAGCTGTTTTTT; CDR3: CASSYRLETGELFF
V: TRBV20-1; size: few; J: TRBJ2-3; length: 15; D: TRBD2; DNA: TGCAGTGCTAGGGCGGCTAGCGGCGGGTCAGATACGCAGTATTTT; CDR3: CSARAASGGSDTQYF
V: TRBV5-1; size: few; J: TRBJ2-3; length: 17; D: TRBD2; DNA: TGCGCCAGCAGCTTGCGACCGACTAGCGGGAGAGAAGATACGCAGTATTTT; CDR3: CASSLRPTSGREDTQYF
V: TRBV4-3; size: -; J: TRBJ1-6; length: 15; D: -; DNA: TGCGCCAGCAGCCAAGATTTGAACGGAGATTCACCCCTCCACTTT; CDR3: CASSQDLNGDSPLHF
V: TRBV4-1; size: many; J: TRBJ2-3; length: 15; D: -; DNA: TGCGCCAGCAGCTTAATACCAGCGATCGCAGATACGCAGTATTTT; CDR3: CASSLIPAIADTQYF
V: TRBV7-2; size: -; J: TRBJ2-3; length: 11; D: -; DNA: TGTGCCAGCAGCGCCGGCCCCCAGGAGTATTTT; CDR3: CASSAGPQEYF
V: TRBV27; size: many; J: TRBJ1-1; length: 14; D: -; DNA: TGTGCCAGCAGTTTATCAGGGCGGAAGACTGAAGCTTTCTTT; CDR3: CASSLSGRKTEAFF
V: TRBV20-1; size: few; J: TRBJ2-7; length: 14; D: TRBD1; DNA: TGCAGTGCTTCATCCGGGACAGGGGGCCACGAGCAGTACTTC; CDR3: CSASSGTGGHEQYF
V: TRBV19; size: -; J: TRBJ2-2; length: 16; D: -; DNA: TGTGCCAGTAGTACCCGCGGCCTACCATACACCGGGGAGCTGTTTTTT; CDR3: CASSTRGLPYTGELFF
V: TRBV5-1; size: -; J: TRBJ2-7; length: 14; D: -; DNA: TGCGCCAGCAGCTGGGACCTCGCCGCGGGGGAGCAGTACTTC; CDR3: CASSWDLAAGEQYF
V: TRBV7-2; size: many; J: TRBJ2-5; length: 14; D: -; DNA: TGTGCCAGCAGCTCTTTGGCGGCCCAAGAGACCCAGTACTTC; CDR3: CASSSLAAQETQYF